This TCR beta chain appears in the sequencing data of a study of response to subunit inactivated influenza vaccine. Study-level results: Each seasonal influenza vaccination recruits few new T cells, the authors suggested.

This CDR3 contains 17 residues. The germline V gene has CDR1 SGHTA and CDR2 FQGNSA. Trimming took off 3 bases at V and 0 bases at J, with 15 bases between the two ends. TCRdb re-derived calls from the RT-PCR reads in MiXCR, one entry per CDR3 protein. In the table there are approximately 730,000 distinct CDR3 sequences, over 11% of which are singletons. In regard to this clonotype: Antigen unknown.

This chain links TRBV7-2 with TRBJ1-5, with D maybe TRBD1 (6 bases). The TCR comes from a man in his forties or fifties who received an inactivated influenza vaccine. The sequenced sample was PBMCs from blood, obtained less than 15 days before vaccination. The CDR3 DNA is TGTGCCAGCAGCTTTGCGCCCGGACAGTTTAGCAATCAGCCCCAGCATTTT. This translates into CASSFAPGQFSNQPQHF.